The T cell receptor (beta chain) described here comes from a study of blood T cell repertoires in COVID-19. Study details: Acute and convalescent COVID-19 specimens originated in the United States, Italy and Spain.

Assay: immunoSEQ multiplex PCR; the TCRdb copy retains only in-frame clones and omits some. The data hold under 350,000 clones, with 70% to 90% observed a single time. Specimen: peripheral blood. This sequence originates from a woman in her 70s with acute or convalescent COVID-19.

CDR3 bases: TGTGCCAGCAGCCTATGGGGCAGGGACGAGCAGTACTTC. Its translation: CASSLWGRDEQYF. The gene calls are TRBV5-6 and TRBJ2-7; possible D gene TRBD1, 5 bases. The germline V gene encodes CDR1 SGHDT and CDR2 YYEEEE. V lost 4 bases, J lost 5 bases, and 13 bases lay in between. The CDR3 extends over 13 amino acids. Variable domain in full (rest from reference TRBV5-6 and TRBJ2-7): DAGVTQSPTHLIKTRGQQVTLRCSPKSGHDTVSWYQQALGQGPQFIFQYYEEEERQRGNFPDRFSGHQFPNYSSELNVNALLLGDSALYLCASSLWGRDEQYFGPGTRLTVT.